This passage covers 2 T cell receptor beta chains from one sample sequenced in a study of T cell responses to AZD1222 COVID-19 vaccine. Clones were sequenced by immunoSEQ multiplex PCR, and TCRdb holds only the in-frame ones, with some missing. The sample carries under 150,000 clones, around 94% recorded once. The specimen was peripheral blood, collected 28 days after the second AZD1222 dose. Every receptor here comes from an adult who received the AZD1222 COVID-19 vaccine.

This clone was counted a single time. This chain connects TRBV13 to TRBJ2-2; the match to TRBD1 covers 9 bases. J gave up 5 bases and V 6 bases, and 4 bases lay outside the gene matches. CDR1 PRHDT and CDR2 FYEKMQ come from the germline V gene (reference sequence). This CDR3 spans 14 amino acids. CDR3 in amino acids: CASSHRGRTGELFF. The CDR3 DNA reads as TGTGCCAGCAGTCACAGGGGGCGGACCGGGGAGCTGTTTTTT.

In DNA, the CDR3 is TGTGCCCCCAAGGGGGGCAGCACCTACGAGCAGTACTTC. It encodes CAPKGGSTYEQYF. The chain links TRBV21-1 to TRBJ2-7. TRBV21-1 is given as a pseudogene. This CDR3 contains 13 residues.